The clone carrying this T cell receptor beta chain has at least ten counts. Documented time point: sample taken at primary tumor resection. TCRdb re-derived calls from the 5' RACE reads in MiXCR, one entry per CDR3 protein. The sample holds about 1,300 distinct CDR3 sequences, about 7% seen once. This specimen comes from a study of spatial heterogeneity in lung cancer. Germline V gives CDR1 SGHVS, CDR2 FNYEAQ. The CDR3 has 14 amino acids. Trimming took off 2 bases at V and 3 bases at J, with 7 bases between the two ends. The sample consisted of normal lung tissue next to the tumor, taken at surgery. The chain combines TRBV7-6 with TRBJ2-2; D unresolved. This sequence originates from a male donor with early-stage non-small cell lung cancer. The CDR3 sequence is CASSLSRDTGELFF. CDR3 nucleotide sequence: TGTGCCAGCAGCTTATCTCGGGACACCGGGGAGCTGTTTTTT.